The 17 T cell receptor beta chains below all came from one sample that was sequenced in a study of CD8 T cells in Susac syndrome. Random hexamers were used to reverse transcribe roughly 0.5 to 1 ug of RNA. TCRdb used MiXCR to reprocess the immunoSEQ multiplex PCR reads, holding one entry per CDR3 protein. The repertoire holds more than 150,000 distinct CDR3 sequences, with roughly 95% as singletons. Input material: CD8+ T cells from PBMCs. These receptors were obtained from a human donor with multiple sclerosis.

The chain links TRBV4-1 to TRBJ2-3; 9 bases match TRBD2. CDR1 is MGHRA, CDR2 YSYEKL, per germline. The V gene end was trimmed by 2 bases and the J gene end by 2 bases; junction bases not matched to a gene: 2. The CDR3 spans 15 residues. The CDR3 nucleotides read TGCGCCAGCAGCCAACTAGCGGGGATCACAGATACGCAGTATTTT. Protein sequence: CASSQLAGITDTQYF.

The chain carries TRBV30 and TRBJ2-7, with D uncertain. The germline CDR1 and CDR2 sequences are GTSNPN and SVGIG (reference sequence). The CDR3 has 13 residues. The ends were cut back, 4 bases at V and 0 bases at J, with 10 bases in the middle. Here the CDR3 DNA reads TGTGCCTGGACCTATGGTAGCTCCTACGAGCAGTACTTC. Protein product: CAWTYGSSYEQYF.

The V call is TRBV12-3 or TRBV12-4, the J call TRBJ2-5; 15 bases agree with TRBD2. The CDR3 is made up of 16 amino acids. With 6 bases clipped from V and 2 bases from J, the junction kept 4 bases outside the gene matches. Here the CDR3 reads CASSAGLAGGQETQYF. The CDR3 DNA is TGTGCCAGCAGCGCCGGACTAGCGGGGGGGCAAGAGACCCAGTACTTC.

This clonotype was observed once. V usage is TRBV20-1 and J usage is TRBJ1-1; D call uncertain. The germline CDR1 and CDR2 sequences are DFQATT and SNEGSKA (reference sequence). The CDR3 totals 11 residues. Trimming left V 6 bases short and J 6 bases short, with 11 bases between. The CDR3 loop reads CSAQRVAEAFF. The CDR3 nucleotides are TGCAGTGCCCAAAGAGTCGCTGAAGCTTTCTTT.

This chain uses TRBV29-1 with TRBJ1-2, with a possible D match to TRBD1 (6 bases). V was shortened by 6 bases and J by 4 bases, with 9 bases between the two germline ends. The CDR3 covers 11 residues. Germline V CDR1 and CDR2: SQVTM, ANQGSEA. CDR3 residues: CSVLGGYGYTF. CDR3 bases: TGCAGCGTCTTAGGGGGCTATGGCTACACCTTC.

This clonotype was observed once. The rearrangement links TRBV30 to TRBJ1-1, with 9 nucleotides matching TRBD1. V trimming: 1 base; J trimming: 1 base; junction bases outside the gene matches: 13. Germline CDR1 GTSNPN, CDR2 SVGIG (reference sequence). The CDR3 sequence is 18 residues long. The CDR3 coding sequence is TGTGCCTGGAGTGGAGGGACAGGGAGTACGCGGCGGAACACTGAAGCTTTCTTT. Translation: CAWSGGTGSTRRNTEAFF.

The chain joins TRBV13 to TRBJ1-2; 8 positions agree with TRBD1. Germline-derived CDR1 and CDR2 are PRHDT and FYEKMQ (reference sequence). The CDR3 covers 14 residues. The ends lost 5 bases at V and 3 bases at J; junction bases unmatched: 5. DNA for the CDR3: TGTGCCAGCAGCGCGGACAGGGCCGACTATGGCTACACCTTC. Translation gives CASSADRADYGYTF.

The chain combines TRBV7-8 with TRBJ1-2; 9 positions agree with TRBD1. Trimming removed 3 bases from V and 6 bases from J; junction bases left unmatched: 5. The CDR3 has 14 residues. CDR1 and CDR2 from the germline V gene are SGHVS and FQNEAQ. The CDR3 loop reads CASSLTGGSDGYTF. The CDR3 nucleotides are TGTGCCAGCAGCTTGACAGGGGGAAGTGATGGCTACACCTTC.

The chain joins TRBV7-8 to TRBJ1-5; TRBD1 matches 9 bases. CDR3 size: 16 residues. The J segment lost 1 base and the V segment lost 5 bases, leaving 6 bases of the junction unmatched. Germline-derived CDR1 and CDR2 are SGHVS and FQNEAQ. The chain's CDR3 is CASSLRQGESNQPQHF. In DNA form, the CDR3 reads TGTGCCAGCAGCCTGCGACAGGGGGAAAGCAATCAGCCCCAGCATTTT. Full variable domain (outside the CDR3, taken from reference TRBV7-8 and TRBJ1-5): GAGVSQSPRYKVAKRGQDVALRCDPISGHVSLFWYQQALGQGPEFLTYFQNEAQLDKSGLPSDRFFAERPEGSVSTLKIQRTQQEDSAVYLCASSLRQGESNQPQHFGDGTRLSIL.

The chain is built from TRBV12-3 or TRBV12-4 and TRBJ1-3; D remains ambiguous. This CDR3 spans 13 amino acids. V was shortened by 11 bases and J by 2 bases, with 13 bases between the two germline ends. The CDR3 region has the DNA TGTGCCTCCCGCCCAGGTACTGGAAACACCATATATTTT. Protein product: CASRPGTGNTIYF.

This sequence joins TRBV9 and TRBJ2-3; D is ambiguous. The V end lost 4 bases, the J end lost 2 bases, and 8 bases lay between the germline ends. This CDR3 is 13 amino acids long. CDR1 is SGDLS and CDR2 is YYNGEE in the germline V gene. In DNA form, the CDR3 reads TGTGCCAGCAGCCAAGGTTACACAGATACGCAGTATTTT. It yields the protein CASSQGYTDTQYF.

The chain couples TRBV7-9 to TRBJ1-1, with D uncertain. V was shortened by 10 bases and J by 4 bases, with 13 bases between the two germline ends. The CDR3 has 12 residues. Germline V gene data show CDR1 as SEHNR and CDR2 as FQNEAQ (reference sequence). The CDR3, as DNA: TGTGCCAATACTCCCGAGGGCACTGAAGCTTTCTTT. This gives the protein CANTPEGTEAFF. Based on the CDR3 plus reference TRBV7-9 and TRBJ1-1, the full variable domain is DTGVSQNPRHKITKRGQNVTFRCDPISEHNRLYWYRQTLGQGPEFLTYFQNEAQLEKSRLLSDRFSAERPKGSFSTLEIQRTEQGDSAMYLCANTPEGTEAFFGQGTRLTVV.

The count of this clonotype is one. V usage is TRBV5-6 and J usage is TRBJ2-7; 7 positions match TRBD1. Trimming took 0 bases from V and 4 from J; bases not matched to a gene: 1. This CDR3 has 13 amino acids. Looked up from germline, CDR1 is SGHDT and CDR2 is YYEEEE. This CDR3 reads CASSLETGYEQYV. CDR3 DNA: TGTGCCAGCAGCTTGGAGACAGGGTACGAGCAGTACGTC.

In DNA, the CDR3 is TGTGCCAGCAGTTACTCGGGGAACTCCTACGAGCAGTACTTC. It encodes CASSYSGNSYEQYF. The chain is built from TRBV6-5 and TRBJ2-7; no firm D call. Trimming stripped 0 bases from V and 0 bases from J, with 6 bases between. Germline assignment: CDR1 MNHEY and CDR2 SVGAGI. This CDR3 contains 14 residues.

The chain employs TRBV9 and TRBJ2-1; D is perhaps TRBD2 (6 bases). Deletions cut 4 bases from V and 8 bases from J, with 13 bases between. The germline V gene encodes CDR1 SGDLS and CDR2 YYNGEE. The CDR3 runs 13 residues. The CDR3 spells CASSQSSSDEQFF. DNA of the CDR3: TGTGCCAGCAGCCAGAGTTCTAGCGATGAGCAGTTCTTC.

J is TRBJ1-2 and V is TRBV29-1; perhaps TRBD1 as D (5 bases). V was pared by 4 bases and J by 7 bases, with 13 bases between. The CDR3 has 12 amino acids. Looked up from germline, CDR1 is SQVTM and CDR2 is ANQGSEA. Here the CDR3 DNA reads TGCAGCGTTGTCGGTCAGGGCGGTGGCTACACCTTC. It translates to CSVVGQGGGYTF.

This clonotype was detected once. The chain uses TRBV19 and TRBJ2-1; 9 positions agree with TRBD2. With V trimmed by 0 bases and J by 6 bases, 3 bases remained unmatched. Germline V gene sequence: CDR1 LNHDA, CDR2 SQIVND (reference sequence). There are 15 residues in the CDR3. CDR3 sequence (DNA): TGTGCCAGTAGTATAGAGGCGGGGGGGCCCAATGAGCAGTTCTTC. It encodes CASSIEAGGPNEQFF.